Each of the 5 T cell receptor beta chains below was sequenced from the same sample in a study of T cells in women clearing cervical HPV infection. Some clones are missing from TCRdb's copy, which holds only in-frame ones; the method was immunoSEQ multiplex PCR. Recorded for this sample: around 23,000 clones. What was sequenced was blood buffy coat. Receptors were obtained from a woman between 18 and 70 years old with a cervical HPV16 infection that either progressed to CIN3+ or cleared (not recorded which).

Turning to this clone: Read data end 3 residues before the CDR3 end; the end is taken from the germline J gene. The genes are TRBV7-2 and TRBJ1-1, with TRBD1 identical over 8 bases. V dropped 5 bases and J dropped 5; count of bases not matched to a gene: 7. Germline CDR1 and CDR2: SGHTA and FQGNSA. This CDR3 has 14 amino acids. The CDR3 is CASSGQGRGTEAFF. The part of the CDR3 DNA that was read is TGTGCCAGCAGCGGACAGGGAAGGGGAACTGAA.

Turning to this clone: The read terminates 3 residues before the CDR3 end, so the remaining end is supplied by the germline J gene. The J gene is TRBJ2-7, the V gene TRBV5-1; 8 bases align to TRBD2. Trimming cost V 4 bases and J 1 base; bases outside gene matches: 10. CDR1 and CDR2 (germline): SGHRS, YFSETQ. There are 16 residues in the CDR3. The CDR3 reads CASSPLGSGTSYEQYF. CDR3 DNA, as far as it was read: TGCGCCAGCAGCCCCTTGGGTAGCGGGACTTCCTACGAG. Full variable domain (rest looked up from reference TRBV5-1 and TRBJ2-7): KAGVTQTPRYLIKTRGQQVTLSCSPISGHRSVSWYQQTPGQGLQFLFEYFSETQRNKGNFPGRFSGRQFSNSRSEMNVSTLELGDSALYLCASSPLGSGTSYEQYFGPGTRLTVT.

Of note for this clone: At one of its ends the junction is not consistent with the germline gene, which may arise from a read error. The CDR3 end falls 3 residues outside the read, so it is completed with the germline J gene. This chain connects TRBV4-2 to TRBJ1-4; possibly TRBD1 for D (5 bases). The CDR3 runs to 15 residues. The germline gives CDR1 LGHNA, CDR2 YNFKEQ. The covered CDR3 bases are TGCGCCAGCAGCCAAGAGGGGATCGGGGTTGAAAAA. This gives the protein CASSQEGIGVEK. The CDR3 reads in full as CASSQEGIGVEKLFF.

The CDR3 loop is CASSSTGTRADTQYF. The sequenced CDR3 bases are TGTGCCAGCAGCTCCACCGGGACTAGGGCAGATACG. The chain is built from TRBV7-3 and TRBJ2-3; 8 nucleotides agree with TRBD2. From the germline J gene comes the end of the CDR3, since the read stops 3 residues before it. J lost 4 bases, V lost 4 bases, and 7 bases had no gene match. The CDR3 has 15 residues. The V gene's germline CDR1 is SGHTA and CDR2 FQGTGA.

Note on this clone: The read falls 3 residues short of the CDR3 end, and the missing part is taken from the germline J gene. The chain combines TRBV5-1 with TRBJ2-7; D is possibly TRBD1 (6 bases). This CDR3 contains 13 residues. Germline V gives CDR1 SGHRS, CDR2 YFSETQ. Trimming removed 4 bases from V and 3 bases from J, with 11 bases in between. The covered CDR3 bases are TGCGCCAGCAGCACCGGACAGTACTACGAG. Translation gives CASSTGQYYE. The whole CDR3 is CASSTGQYYEQYF.